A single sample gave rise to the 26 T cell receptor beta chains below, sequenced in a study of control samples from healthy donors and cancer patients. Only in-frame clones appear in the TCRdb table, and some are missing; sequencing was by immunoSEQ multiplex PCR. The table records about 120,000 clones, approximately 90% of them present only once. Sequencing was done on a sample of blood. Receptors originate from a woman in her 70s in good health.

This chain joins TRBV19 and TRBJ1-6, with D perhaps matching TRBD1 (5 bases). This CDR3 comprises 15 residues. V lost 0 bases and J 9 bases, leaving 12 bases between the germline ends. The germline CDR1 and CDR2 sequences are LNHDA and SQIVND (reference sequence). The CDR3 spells CASSIDSGEVSPLHF. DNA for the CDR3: TGTGCCAGTAGTATAGATTCGGGGGAGGTTTCACCCCTCCACTTT.

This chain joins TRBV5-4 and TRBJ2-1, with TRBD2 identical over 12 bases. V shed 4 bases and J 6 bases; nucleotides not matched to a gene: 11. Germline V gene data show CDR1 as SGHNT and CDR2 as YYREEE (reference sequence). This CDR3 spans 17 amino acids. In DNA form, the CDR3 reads TGTGCCAGCAGCATCACTAGCGGGGGGAGTGGCCTCAATGAGCAGTTCTTC. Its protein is CASSITSGGSGLNEQFF.

In DNA form, the CDR3 reads TGTGCCAGCAGTTACCTCCCTACCACGACATACTATGGCTACACCTTC. It specifies CASSYLPTTTYYGYTF. The chain uses TRBV6-2 or TRBV6-3 and TRBJ1-2; D gene ambiguous. The CDR3 sequence is 16 residues long. V was cut by 2 bases and J by 3 bases, with 16 bases left in between. Germline loops: CDR1 MNHEY, CDR2 SVGEGT.

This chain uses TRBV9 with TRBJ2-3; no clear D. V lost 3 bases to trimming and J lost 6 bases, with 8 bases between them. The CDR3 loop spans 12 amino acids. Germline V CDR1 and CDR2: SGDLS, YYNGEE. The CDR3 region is CASSGSKDTQYF. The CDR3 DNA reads TGTGCCAGCAGCGGTTCTAAGGATACGCAGTATTTT. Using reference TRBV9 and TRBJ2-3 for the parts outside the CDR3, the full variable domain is DSGVTQTPKHLITATGQRVTLRCSPRSGDLSVYWYQQSLDQGLQFLIQYYNGEERAKGNILERFSAQQFPDLHSELNLSSLELGDSALYFCASSGSKDTQYFGPGTRLTVL.

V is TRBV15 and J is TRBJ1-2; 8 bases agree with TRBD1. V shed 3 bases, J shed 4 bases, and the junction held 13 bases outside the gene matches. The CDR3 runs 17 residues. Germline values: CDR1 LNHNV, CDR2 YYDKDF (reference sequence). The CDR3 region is CATSRDQGAFDVYGYTF. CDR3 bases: TGTGCCACCAGCAGGGATCAGGGGGCTTTCGACGTCTATGGCTACACCTTC.

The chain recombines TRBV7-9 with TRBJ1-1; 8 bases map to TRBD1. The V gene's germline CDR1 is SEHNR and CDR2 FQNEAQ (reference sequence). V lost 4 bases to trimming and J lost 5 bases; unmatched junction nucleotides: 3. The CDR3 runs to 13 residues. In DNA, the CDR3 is TGTGCCAGCAGCTCAGGGGGCTGGACTGAAGCTTTCTTT. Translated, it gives CASSSGGWTEAFF.

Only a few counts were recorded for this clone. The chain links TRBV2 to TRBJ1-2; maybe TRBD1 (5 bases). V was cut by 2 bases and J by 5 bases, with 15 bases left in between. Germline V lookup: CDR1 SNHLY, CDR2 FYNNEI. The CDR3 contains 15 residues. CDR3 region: CASSETGRPGYGYTF. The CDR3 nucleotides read TGTGCCAGCAGTGAAACGGGACGCCCGGGGTATGGCTACACCTTC.

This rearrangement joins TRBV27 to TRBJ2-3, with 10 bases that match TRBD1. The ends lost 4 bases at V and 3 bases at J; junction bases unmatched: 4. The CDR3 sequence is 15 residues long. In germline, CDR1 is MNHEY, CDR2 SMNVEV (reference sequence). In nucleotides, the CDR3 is TGTGCCAGCAGTTCCCCGGGACAGGGGACAGATACGCAGTATTTT. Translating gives CASSSPGQGTDTQYF.

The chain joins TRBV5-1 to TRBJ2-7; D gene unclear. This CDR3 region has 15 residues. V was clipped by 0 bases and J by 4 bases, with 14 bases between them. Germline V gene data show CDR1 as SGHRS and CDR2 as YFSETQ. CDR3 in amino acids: CASSLAPGGPYEQYF. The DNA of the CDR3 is TGCGCCAGCAGCTTGGCCCCGGGCGGACCATACGAGCAGTACTTC.

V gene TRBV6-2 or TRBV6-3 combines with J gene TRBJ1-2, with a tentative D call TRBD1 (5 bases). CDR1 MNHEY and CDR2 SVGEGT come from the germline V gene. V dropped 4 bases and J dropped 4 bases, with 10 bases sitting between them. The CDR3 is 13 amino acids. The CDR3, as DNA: TGTGCCAGCAGTTCGGGACGCGTCTATGGCTACACCTTC. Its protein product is CASSSGRVYGYTF.

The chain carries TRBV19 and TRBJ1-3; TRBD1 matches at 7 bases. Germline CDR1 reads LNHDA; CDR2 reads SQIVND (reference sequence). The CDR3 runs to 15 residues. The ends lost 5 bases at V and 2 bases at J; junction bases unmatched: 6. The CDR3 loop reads CASSLDREAGNTIYF. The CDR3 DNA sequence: TGTGCCAGTAGTCTTGACAGGGAAGCTGGAAACACCATATATTTT.

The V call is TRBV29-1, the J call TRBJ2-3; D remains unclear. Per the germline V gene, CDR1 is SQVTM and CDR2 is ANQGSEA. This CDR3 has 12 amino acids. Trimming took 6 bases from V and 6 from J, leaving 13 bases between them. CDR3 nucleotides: TGCAGCGTAAGATTTAGTGGGGATACGCAGTATTTT. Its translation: CSVRFSGDTQYF.

CDR3 nucleotide sequence: TGTGCCAGCAGTGGAGAGAGGGGCACTGAAGCTTTCTTT. It specifies CASSGERGTEAFF. The chain combines TRBV2 with TRBJ1-1; a possible D gene is TRBD1 (5 bases). CDR3 length equals 13 residues. V dropped 4 bases and J dropped 4 bases, with 10 bases sitting between them. Germline lookup yields CDR1 SNHLY and CDR2 FYNNEI.

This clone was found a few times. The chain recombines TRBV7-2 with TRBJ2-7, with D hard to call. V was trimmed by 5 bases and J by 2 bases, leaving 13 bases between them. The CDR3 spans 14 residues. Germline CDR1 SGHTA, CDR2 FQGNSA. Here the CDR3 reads CASSPHGAPYEQYF. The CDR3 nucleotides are TGTGCCAGCAGCCCACACGGAGCCCCCTACGAGCAGTACTTC. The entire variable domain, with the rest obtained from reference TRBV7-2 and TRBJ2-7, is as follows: GAGVSQSPSNKVTEKGKDVELRCDPISGHTALYWYRQSLGQGLEFLIYFQGNSAPDKSGLPSDRFSAERTGGSVSTLTIQRTQQEDSAVYLCASSPHGAPYEQYFGPGTRLTVT.

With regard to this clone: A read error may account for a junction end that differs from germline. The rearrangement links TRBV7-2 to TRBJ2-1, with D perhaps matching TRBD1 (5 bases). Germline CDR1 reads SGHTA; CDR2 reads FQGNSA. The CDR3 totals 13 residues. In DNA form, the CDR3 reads TGTGCCGGCAGCAAAGACAGCTACAATGAGCAGTTCTTC. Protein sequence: CAGSKDSYNEQFF.

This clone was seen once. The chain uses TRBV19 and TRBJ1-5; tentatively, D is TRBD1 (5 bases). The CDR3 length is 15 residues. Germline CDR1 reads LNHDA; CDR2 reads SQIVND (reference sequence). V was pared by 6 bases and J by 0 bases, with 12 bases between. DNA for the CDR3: TGTGCCAGTAGATCCCGGGACTATAGCAATCAGCCCCAGCATTTT. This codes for CASRSRDYSNQPQHF.

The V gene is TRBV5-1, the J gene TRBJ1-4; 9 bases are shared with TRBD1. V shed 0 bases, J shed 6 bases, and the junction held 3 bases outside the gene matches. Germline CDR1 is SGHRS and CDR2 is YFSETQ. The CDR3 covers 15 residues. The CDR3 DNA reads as TGCGCCAGCAGCTTGGTGGGACAGGGTGATGAAAAACTGTTTTTT. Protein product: CASSLVGQGDEKLFF.

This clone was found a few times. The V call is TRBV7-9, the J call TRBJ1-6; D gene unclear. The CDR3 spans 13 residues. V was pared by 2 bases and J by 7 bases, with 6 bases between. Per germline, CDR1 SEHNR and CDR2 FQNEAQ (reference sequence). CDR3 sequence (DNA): TGTGCCAGCAGCTTAAACGCGAATTCACCCCTCCACTTT. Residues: CASSLNANSPLHF. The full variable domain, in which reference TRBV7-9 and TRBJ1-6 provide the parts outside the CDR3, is DTGVSQNPRHKITKRGQNVTFRCDPISEHNRLYWYRQTLGQGPEFLTYFQNEAQLEKSRLLSDRFSAERPKGSFSTLEIQRTEQGDSAMYLCASSLNANSPLHFGNGTRLTVT.

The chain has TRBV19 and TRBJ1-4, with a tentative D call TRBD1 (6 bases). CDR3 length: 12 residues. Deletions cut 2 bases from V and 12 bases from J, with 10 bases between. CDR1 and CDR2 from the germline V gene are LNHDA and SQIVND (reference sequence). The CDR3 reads CASSIMGAELFF. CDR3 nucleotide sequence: TGTGCCAGTAGTATAATGGGGGCTGAACTGTTTTTT.

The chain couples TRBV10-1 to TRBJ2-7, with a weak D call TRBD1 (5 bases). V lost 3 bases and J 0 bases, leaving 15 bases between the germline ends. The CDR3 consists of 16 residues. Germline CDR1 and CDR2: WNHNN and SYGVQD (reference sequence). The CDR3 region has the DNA TGCGCCAGCAGTGATGGTGGCACAGGCAACTCCTACGAGCAGTACTTC. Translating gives CASSDGGTGNSYEQYF.

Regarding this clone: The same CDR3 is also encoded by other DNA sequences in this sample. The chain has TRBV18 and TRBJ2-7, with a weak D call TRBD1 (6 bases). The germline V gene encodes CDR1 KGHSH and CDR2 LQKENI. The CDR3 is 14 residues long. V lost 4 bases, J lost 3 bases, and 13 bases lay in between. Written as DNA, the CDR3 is TGTGCCAGCTCACACTCCAGGACAGACTACGAGCAGTACTTC. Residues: CASSHSRTDYEQYF.

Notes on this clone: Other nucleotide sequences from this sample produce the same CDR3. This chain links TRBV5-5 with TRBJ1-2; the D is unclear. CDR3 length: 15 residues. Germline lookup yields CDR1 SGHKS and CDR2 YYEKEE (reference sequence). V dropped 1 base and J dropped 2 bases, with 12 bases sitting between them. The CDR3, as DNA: TGTGCCAGCAGCTTGAACGTAGGAGGGAACTATGGCTACACCTTC. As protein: CASSLNVGGNYGYTF.

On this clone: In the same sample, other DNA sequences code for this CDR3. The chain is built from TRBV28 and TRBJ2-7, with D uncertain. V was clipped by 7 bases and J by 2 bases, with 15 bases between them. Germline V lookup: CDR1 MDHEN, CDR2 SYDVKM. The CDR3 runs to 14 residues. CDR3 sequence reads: CASTQAQLPYEQYF. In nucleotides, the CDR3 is TGTGCCAGCACCCAGGCACAGCTTCCCTACGAGCAGTACTTC.

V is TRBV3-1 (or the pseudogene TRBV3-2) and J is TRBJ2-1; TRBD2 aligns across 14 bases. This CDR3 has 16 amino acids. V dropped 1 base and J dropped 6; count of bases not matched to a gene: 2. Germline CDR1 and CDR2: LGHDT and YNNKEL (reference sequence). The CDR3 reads CASSQAGTSGSNEQFF. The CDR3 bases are TGTGCCAGCAGCCAAGCCGGGACTAGCGGGAGCAATGAGCAGTTCTTC.

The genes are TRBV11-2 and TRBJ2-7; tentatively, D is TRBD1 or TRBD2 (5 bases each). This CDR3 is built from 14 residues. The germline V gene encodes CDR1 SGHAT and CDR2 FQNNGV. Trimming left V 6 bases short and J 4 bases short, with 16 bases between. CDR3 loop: CASSSGTGGYEQYF. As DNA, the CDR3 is TGTGCCAGCAGTTCCGGGACGGGTGGGTACGAGCAGTACTTC.

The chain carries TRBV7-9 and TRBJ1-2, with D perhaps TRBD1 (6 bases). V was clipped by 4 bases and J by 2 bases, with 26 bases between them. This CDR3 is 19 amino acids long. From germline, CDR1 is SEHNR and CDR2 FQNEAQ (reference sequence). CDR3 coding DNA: TGTGCCAGCAGCTCCCCCTCTTCTACGAGGACAGATTCGAACTATGGCTACACCTTC. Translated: CASSSPSSTRTDSNYGYTF. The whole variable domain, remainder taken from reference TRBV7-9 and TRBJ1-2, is DTGVSQNPRHKITKRGQNVTFRCDPISEHNRLYWYRQTLGQGPEFLTYFQNEAQLEKSRLLSDRFSAERPKGSFSTLEIQRTEQGDSAMYLCASSSPSSTRTDSNYGYTFGSGTRLTVV.